One and the same sample provided the 27 T cell receptor beta chains below, sequenced in a study of T cell repertoires in cytomegalovirus infection. TCRdb used MiXCR to reprocess the reads, holding one entry per CDR3 protein. The sample comprises about a million distinct CDR3 sequences, more than 25% of which are singletons, and 11% to 15% rests with the top ten. These receptors' antigens are unknown. Sequencing was performed on cultured CD8+ T cells from PBMCs, taken from culture after CMV antigen stimulation. Source of these receptors: a human donor in good health (CMV status not recorded). Some clones in this sample may be carry-over from other donors' samples.

About this clonotype: This could be a read error, since a much larger clone is one nucleotide away. This CDR3 reads CASSSRENSYNVQFF. The CDR3 DNA is TGTGCCAGCAGCTCCAGGGAGAACTCCTACAATGTGCAGTTCTTC. The chain couples TRBV7-2 to TRBJ2-1; tentatively, D is TRBD1 or TRBD2 (5 bases each). Germline CDR1 is SGHTA and CDR2 is FQGNSA. This CDR3 spans 15 amino acids.

In the case of this clonotype: A read error may account for a junction end that differs from germline. The chain is built from TRBV20-1 and TRBJ1-5; tentative D call: TRBD1 (6 bases). The CDR3 runs to 11 residues. Germline CDR1 DFQATT, CDR2 SNEGSKA (reference sequence). The CDR3 region is CSAPWGDTRRF. The CDR3 DNA sequence: TGCAGTGCTCCATGGGGGGACACTCGACGCTTT.

This clonotype was observed a few times. V usage is TRBV7-9 and J usage is TRBJ2-2; weak D call: TRBD2 (5 bases). Deletions cut 7 bases from V and 8 bases from J, with 14 bases between. This CDR3 spans 13 amino acids. CDR1 and CDR2 from the germline V gene are SEHNR and FQNEAQ (reference sequence). CDR3 sequence (DNA): TGTGCCAGCACCCGCTCCGGGGAAGGGGAGCTGTTTTTT. It translates to CASTRSGEGELFF.

This clonotype was observed a handful of times. The CDR3 region has the DNA TGTGCCAGCAGACTCCTGGCGGGGGGGGAAGAGACCCAGTACTTC. Translated: CASRLLAGGEETQYF. The V call is TRBV2, the J call TRBJ2-5, with 9 bases identical to TRBD2. Germline V gene data show CDR1 as SNHLY and CDR2 as FYNNEI. After removal of 6 bases from V and 3 bases from J, the junction contained 8 bases not matched to a gene. This CDR3 spans 15 amino acids.

The rearrangement joins TRBV4-1 to TRBJ2-7; 8 bases map to TRBD2. The CDR3 sequence is 16 residues long. Germline assignment: CDR1 MGHRA and CDR2 YSYEKL. With 0 bases clipped from V and 6 bases from J, the junction kept 10 bases outside the gene matches. The CDR3 is CASSQESASGGTEQYF. The DNA of the CDR3 is TGCGCCAGCAGCCAAGAATCGGCCAGCGGGGGAACCGAGCAGTACTTC.

CDR3 loop: CASSDFLERNTEAFF. The CDR3 coding sequence is TGTGCCAGCAGTGATTTTCTCGAACGGAACACTGAAGCTTTCTTT. This rearrangement joins TRBV6-1 to TRBJ1-1; no definite D call. Trimming cost V 3 bases and J 1 base, with 12 bases left between them. Germline CDR1 and CDR2: MNHNS and SASEGT. The length of the CDR3 is 15 residues.

The V and J genes are TRBV4-1 and TRBJ1-1; no clear D gene. Germline CDR1 reads MGHRA; CDR2 reads YSYEKL. This CDR3 contains 14 residues. V lost 5 bases, J lost 0 bases, and 10 bases lay in between. The CDR3: CASSSIEVNTEAFF. The CDR3 DNA is TGCGCCAGCAGCTCCATTGAGGTGAACACTGAAGCTTTCTTT.

This clonotype has only a few counts. V gene TRBV6-1 combines with J gene TRBJ1-6; D unclear. The germline CDR1 and CDR2 sequences are MNHNS and SASEGT. CDR3 size: 15 residues. Deletions cut 7 bases from V and 13 bases from J, with 23 bases between. The CDR3, as DNA: TGTGCCAGCAACCTCAACCCGGCGTCGAGGGCCCCCCTCCACTTT. Its translation is CASNLNPASRAPLHF.

This clonotype was detected a few times. The gene calls are TRBV7-9 and TRBJ2-1; 10 bases are a match to TRBD2. Germline trimming cut 4 bases from V and 10 bases from J; bases unmatched to any gene: 22. The CDR3 is 19 residues long. CDR1 and CDR2 (germline): SEHNR, FQNEAQ (reference sequence). CDR3 sequence: CASSSYMAYLAGALGEQFF. As DNA, the CDR3 is TGTGCCAGCAGCTCCTATATGGCTTATCTAGCGGGGGCCCTTGGGGAGCAGTTCTTC.

At least ten counts were recorded for this clonotype. This chain uses TRBV7-6 with TRBJ1-6; 7 bases fit TRBD1. The CDR3 consists of 13 residues. Trimming took 5 bases from V and 7 from J; bases not matched to a gene: 2. Germline V gene data show CDR1 as SGHVS and CDR2 as FNYEAQ. The CDR3 here is CASSDRVNSPLHF. CDR3 in DNA: TGTGCCAGCAGCGACAGGGTCAATTCACCCCTCCACTTT.

This clonotype occurred a few times. The genes are TRBV12-5 and TRBJ1-2; unclear D gene. Germline CDR1 and CDR2: LGHNT and FRNRAP. This CDR3 has 13 amino acids. V lost 3 bases and J 1 base, leaving 6 bases between the germline ends. The CDR3 here is CASGFSYNYGYTF. The CDR3, as DNA: TGTGCTAGTGGTTTTTCATATAACTATGGCTACACCTTC.

This clonotype has only a few counts. J is TRBJ2-5 and V is TRBV3-1, with TRBD2 as a possible D gene (6 bases). In germline, CDR1 is LGHDT, CDR2 YNNKEL (reference sequence). With 7 bases removed from V and 2 bases from J, the gap between germline ends came to 20 bases. The CDR3 is 16 amino acids. The CDR3 region is CASTKAAGRSQETQYF. The CDR3 nucleotides are TGTGCCAGCACCAAAGCGGCGGGGCGATCTCAAGAGACCCAGTACTTC.

This clonotype was observed once. V gene TRBV7-2 combines with J gene TRBJ2-6; 8 bases map to TRBD1. The CDR3 contains 17 residues. Germline-derived CDR1 and CDR2 are SGHTA and FQGNSA. Unmatched junction bases numbered 9, after V lost 5 bases and J lost 3 bases. The CDR3 loop is CASSPRTGTGGANVLTF. CDR3 sequence (DNA): TGTGCCAGCAGCCCTAGGACAGGGACCGGTGGGGCCAACGTCCTGACTTTC.

This clonotype turned up a few times. CDR3 in DNA: TGTGCCAGCAGCTTAAACCACGGTTACAGCACAGATACGCAGTATTTT. Amino acids: CASSLNHGYSTDTQYF. V and J are TRBV7-2 and TRBJ2-3; D is unclear. The V end was cut by 2 bases, the J end by 0 bases, with 12 bases between. CDR3 size: 16 residues. From germline, CDR1 is SGHTA and CDR2 FQGNSA.

The rearrangement links TRBV15 to TRBJ1-4; D is undetermined. Trimming cost V 0 bases and J 4 bases, with 12 bases left between them. Germline-derived CDR1 and CDR2 are LNHNV and YYDKDF (reference sequence). This CDR3 has 16 amino acids. Written as DNA, the CDR3 is TGTGCCACCAGCAGAGAGTCATACCGGTTTAATGAAAAACTGTTTTTT. Translation: CATSRESYRFNEKLFF.

In this sample, this clonotype turned up many times. This chain uses TRBV12-3 or TRBV12-4 with TRBJ2-7; weak D call: TRBD1 (6 bases). Deletions cut 5 bases from V and 3 bases from J, with 8 bases between. CDR3 length equals 12 residues. CDR3 DNA: TGTGCCAGCAGTACAGGGCTCTACGAGCAGTACTTC. Its protein is CASSTGLYEQYF.

The sample holds a few counts of this clonotype. This chain connects TRBV4-3 to TRBJ2-3; D could derive from TRBD1 or TRBD2 (5 bases each). Germline assignment: CDR1 LGHNA and CDR2 YSLEER. The CDR3 spans 16 residues. Between the trimmed V and J ends, which lost 1 base and 4 bases, there was a span of 15 bases. The CDR3 sequence: CASSQVYGVGADTQYF. The DNA for the CDR3 is TGCGCCAGCAGCCAAGTGTATGGTGTGGGGGCAGATACGCAGTATTTT.

This clonotype was found many times. V gene TRBV12-3 or TRBV12-4 combines with J gene TRBJ2-5, with D perhaps matching TRBD2 (6 bases). Trimming left V 2 bases short and J 4 bases short, with 14 bases between. The CDR3 runs to 15 residues. The CDR3 DNA reads as TGTGCCAGCAGTTTAACCCGGGGGTTGGTAGAGACCCAGTACTTC. Protein sequence: CASSLTRGLVETQYF.

This clonotype came up a few times. This sequence joins TRBV12-3 or TRBV12-4 and TRBJ2-2; 7 bases agree with TRBD2. The CDR3 contains 15 residues. V gave up 6 bases and J gave up 7 bases; unmatched junction bases: 11. The CDR3 nucleotides read TGTGCCAGCAGCACCTACGAGGGAGGGATCGGGGAGCTGTTTTTT. It is translated as CASSTYEGGIGELFF.

This chain uses TRBV6-2 or TRBV6-3 with TRBJ1-1; D not resolved. There are 14 residues in the CDR3. Germline V CDR1 and CDR2: MNHEY, SVGEGT. Trimming left V 5 bases short and J 4 bases short, with 14 bases between. This CDR3 reads CASSQIRDFTEAFF. The CDR3 DNA is TGTGCCAGCAGTCAAATAAGGGATTTCACTGAAGCTTTCTTT.

This rearrangement joins TRBV19 to TRBJ1-5; D gene unclear. V was trimmed by 3 bases and J by 2 bases, leaving 17 bases between them. The length of the CDR3 is 17 residues. Per the germline V gene, CDR1 is LNHDA and CDR2 is SQIVND (reference sequence). The CDR3 reads CASSMTRDHLGNQPQHF. The CDR3 DNA reads as TGTGCCAGTAGTATGACCCGGGATCACCTTGGCAATCAGCCCCAGCATTTT.

There are a few counts of this clonotype. The chain combines TRBV19 with TRBJ1-2; no definite D call. V gave up 3 bases and J gave up 0 bases, with 11 bases separating them. The V gene's germline CDR1 is LNHDA and CDR2 SQIVND (reference sequence). This CDR3 spans 15 amino acids. CDR3 coding DNA: TGTGCCAGTAGTATCTCTCGGGAGGCTAACTATGGCTACACCTTC. The encoded protein is CASSISREANYGYTF.

The rearrangement joins TRBV10-3 to TRBJ2-7, with D possibly TRBD1 on 6 matching bases. V shed 6 bases and J shed 4 bases, with 13 bases lying between them. CDR1 and CDR2 from the germline V gene are ENHRY and SYGVKD. This CDR3 region has 13 residues. The CDR3 loop is CAISLDRSYEQYF. CDR3 DNA sequence: TGTGCCATCAGCCTGGACAGATCATACGAGCAGTACTTC.

This clonotype occurred a few times. This chain joins TRBV6-2 or TRBV6-3 and TRBJ1-5, with TRBD1 as a possible D gene (6 bases). The CDR3 consists of 15 residues. Germline V CDR1 and CDR2: MNHEY, SVGEGT. Trimming removed 6 bases from V and 0 bases from J, with 12 bases in between. The CDR3 sequence: CASRGTSYSNQPQHF. The CDR3 coding sequence is TGTGCCAGCAGAGGGACATCATATAGCAATCAGCCCCAGCATTTT.

The genes are TRBV3-1 and TRBJ2-1; 8 bases are a match to TRBD2. This CDR3 contains 14 residues. Trimming cost V 4 bases and J 12 bases; bases outside gene matches: 11. Germline values: CDR1 LGHDT, CDR2 YNNKEL (reference sequence). In DNA form, the CDR3 reads TGTGCCAGCAGCCCACTTACTAGGACTAGCTGGCAGTTCTTC. Its protein is CASSPLTRTSWQFF.

The DNA of the CDR3 is TGTGCCAGCAGCCCACGGGAGGGGCCTGGCTACACCTTC. This translates into CASSPREGPGYTF. This rearrangement joins TRBV7-6 to TRBJ1-2, with D possibly being TRBD1 (5 bases). Trimming removed 5 bases from V and 7 bases from J, with 14 bases in between. Germline assignment: CDR1 SGHVS and CDR2 FNYEAQ. This CDR3 is 13 amino acids long.

The chain employs TRBV7-9 and TRBJ2-1, with 9 bases fitting TRBD1. Trimming cost V 5 bases and J 5 bases; bases outside gene matches: 7. Germline CDR1 and CDR2: SEHNR and FQNEAQ (reference sequence). The CDR3 has 15 residues. The CDR3: CASSNSRDRDNEQFF. As DNA, the CDR3 is TGTGCCAGCAGCAATTCAAGGGACAGGGACAATGAGCAGTTCTTC.